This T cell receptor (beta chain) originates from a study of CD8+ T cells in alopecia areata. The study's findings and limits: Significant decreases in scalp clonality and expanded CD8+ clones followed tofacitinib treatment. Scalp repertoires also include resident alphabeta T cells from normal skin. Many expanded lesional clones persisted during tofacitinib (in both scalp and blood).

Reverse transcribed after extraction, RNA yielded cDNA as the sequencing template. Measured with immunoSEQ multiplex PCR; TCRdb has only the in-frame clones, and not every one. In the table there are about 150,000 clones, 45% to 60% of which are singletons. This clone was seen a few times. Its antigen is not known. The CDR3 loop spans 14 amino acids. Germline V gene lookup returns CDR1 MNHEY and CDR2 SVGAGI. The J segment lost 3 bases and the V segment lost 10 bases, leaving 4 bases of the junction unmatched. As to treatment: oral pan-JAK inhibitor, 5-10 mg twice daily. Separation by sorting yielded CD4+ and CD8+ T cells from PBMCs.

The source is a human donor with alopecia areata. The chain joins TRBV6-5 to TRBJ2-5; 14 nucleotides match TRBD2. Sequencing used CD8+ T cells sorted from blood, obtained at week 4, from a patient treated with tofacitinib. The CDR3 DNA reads TGTGCCACCGGACTAGCGGGGGGTAAAGAGACCCAGTACTTC. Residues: CATGLAGGKETQYF.